Below, one TCR beta chain is given with its context. The data were obtained in a study of PD-1 blockade in mismatch repair-deficient tumors. Data came from immunoSEQ multiplex PCR; TCRdb stores just in-frame clones and leaves some out. The sample has tens of thousands of clones; roughly 80% are singletons. Deletions cut 1 base from V and 3 bases from J, with 13 bases between. CDR1 is SGHDN, CDR2 FVKESK, per germline. This CDR3 has 15 residues. Sequences were derived from peripheral blood, sampled approximately 18 weeks after starting pembrolizumab. The chain uses TRBV14 and TRBJ2-7; weak D call: TRBD2 (6 bases). The TCR was taken from an adult with mismatch repair-deficient cancer. CDR3 region: CASSQGDFSGYEQYF. CDR3 bases: TGTGCCAGCAGCCAAGGCGACTTTAGCGGCTACGAGCAGTACTTC.